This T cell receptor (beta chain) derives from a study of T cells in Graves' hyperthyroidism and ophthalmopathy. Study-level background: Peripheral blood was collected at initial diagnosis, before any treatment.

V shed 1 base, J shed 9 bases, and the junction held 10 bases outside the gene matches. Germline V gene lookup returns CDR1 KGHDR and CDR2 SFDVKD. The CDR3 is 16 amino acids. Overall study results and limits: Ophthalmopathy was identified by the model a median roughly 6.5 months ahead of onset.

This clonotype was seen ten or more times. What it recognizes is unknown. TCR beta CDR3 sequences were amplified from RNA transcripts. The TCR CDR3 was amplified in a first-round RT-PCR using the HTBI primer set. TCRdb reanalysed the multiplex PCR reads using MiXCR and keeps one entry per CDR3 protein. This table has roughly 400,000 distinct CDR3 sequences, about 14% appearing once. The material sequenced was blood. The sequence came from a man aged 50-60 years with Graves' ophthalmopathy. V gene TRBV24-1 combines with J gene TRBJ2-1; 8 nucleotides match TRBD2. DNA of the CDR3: TGTGCCACCAGTGATTTCTCGGGGGGGAGTAGAATTGAGCAGTTCTTC. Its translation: CATSDFSGGSRIEQFF.